Presented here are 30 T cell receptor beta chains from one specimen sequenced in a study of cytomegalovirus exposure and HLA in healthy donors. PCR amplification relied on 60 Vbeta primers (plus 13 Jbeta primers). This table comes from immunoSEQ multiplex PCR, and its TCRdb copy is limited to in-frame clones, with some not included. The table has around 180,000 clones, over 60% seen once; the top ten hold 0.85% to 1.4%. Input material: PBMCs. These receptors were obtained from a woman in her thirties or forties in good health and CMV-seronegative.

The CDR3 here is CASSSARAVDGYTF. The CDR3 bases are TGTGCCAGCTCATCCGCCAGGGCAGTGGATGGCTACACCTTC. V gene TRBV18 combines with J gene TRBJ1-2, with a possible D match to TRBD1 (5 bases). Trimming shortened V by 5 bases and J by 6 bases, and 16 bases separated the two germline ends. The CDR3 totals 14 residues. Germline assignment: CDR1 KGHSH and CDR2 LQKENI.

The chain carries TRBV18 and TRBJ1-1; possibly TRBD1 for D (5 bases). V lost 0 bases to trimming and J lost 4 bases, with 9 bases between them. Germline CDR1 and CDR2: KGHSH and LQKENI. This CDR3 is built from 14 residues. CDR3 protein: CASSPPSGGTEAFF. The CDR3 region has the DNA TGTGCCAGCTCACCACCGAGCGGGGGCACTGAAGCTTTCTTT. Looking up the rest from reference TRBV18 and TRBJ1-1 gives the full variable domain: NAGVMQNPRHLVRRRGQEARLRCSPMKGHSHVYWYRQLPEEGLKFMVYLQKENIIDESGMPKERFSAEFPKEGPSILRIQQVVRGDSAAYFCASSPPSGGTEAFFGQGTRLTVV.

The genes are TRBV10-3 and TRBJ2-3, with TRBD1 identical over 8 bases. Germline CDR1 is ENHRY and CDR2 is SYGVKD. There are 14 residues in the CDR3. The J segment lost 9 bases and the V segment lost 4 bases, leaving 9 bases of the junction unmatched. CDR3 nucleotide sequence: TGTGCCATCAGTGCTGGGACAGGAGATGGGACGCAGTATTTT. Amino acid sequence: CAISAGTGDGTQYF.

The chain employs TRBV5-4 and TRBJ1-3, with D possibly TRBD1 on 6 matching bases. There are 16 residues in the CDR3. Germline V gene data show CDR1 as SGHNT and CDR2 as YYREEE (reference sequence). V lost 4 bases and J 0 bases, leaving 14 bases between the germline ends. The DNA of the CDR3 is TGTGCCAGCAGCCATCGGACGGACAGCTCTGGAAACACCATATATTTT. Its translation: CASSHRTDSSGNTIYF. Combining the CDR3 with reference TRBV5-4 and TRBJ1-3 gives the whole variable domain ETGVTQSPTHLIKTRGQQVTLRCSSQSGHNTVSWYQQALGQGPQFIFQYYREEENGRGNFPPRFSGLQFPNYSSELNVNALELDDSALYLCASSHRTDSSGNTIYFGEGSWLTVV.

The rearrangement uses TRBV30 and TRBJ1-2, with D possibly matching TRBD1 (5 bases). V was cut by 2 bases and J by 8 bases, with 12 bases left in between. Germline-derived CDR1 and CDR2 are GTSNPN and SVGIG (reference sequence). The CDR3 totals 12 residues. The CDR3 region has the DNA TGTGCCTGGAGTCTCGGGACTGTAGGCTACACCTTC. Translated: CAWSLGTVGYTF.

Comments on this clone: Other nucleotide sequences in the sample specify the same CDR3. This sequence joins TRBV5-1 and TRBJ2-7, with 7 bases identical to TRBD1. The CDR3 is 13 residues long. After removal of 4 bases from V and 2 bases from J, the junction contained 3 bases not matched to a gene. CDR1 SGHRS and CDR2 YFSETQ come from the germline V gene. The CDR3 coding sequence is TGCGCCAGCAGCCTCGACAGGGCCTACGAGCAGTACTTC. This codes for CASSLDRAYEQYF.

V usage is TRBV29-1 and J usage is TRBJ2-2, with no clear D. The CDR3 is made up of 13 amino acids. V dropped 4 bases and J dropped 4 bases, with 10 bases sitting between them. Per germline, CDR1 SQVTM and CDR2 ANQGSEA. Here the CDR3 reads CSVAQELTGELFF. The CDR3 coding sequence is TGCAGCGTTGCCCAGGAACTCACCGGGGAGCTGTTTTTT.

CDR3 loop: CASSQESADTQYF. Here the CDR3 DNA reads TGCGCCAGCAGCCAAGAGTCGGCAGATACGCAGTATTTT. The V gene is TRBV4-1, the J gene TRBJ2-3; no clear D. The germline V gene encodes CDR1 MGHRA and CDR2 YSYEKL. Trimming removed 0 bases at V and 4 bases at J, with 5 bases between. CDR3 length: 13 amino acids.

This clone was seen a few times. CDR3 protein: CASSPPQSGRQHEQYF. DNA for the CDR3: TGTGCCAGCAGTCCCCCCCAGAGCGGGAGACAACACGAGCAGTACTTC. The chain is built from TRBV6-6 and TRBJ2-7; 8 bases line up with TRBD2. V trimming: 5 bases; J trimming: 5 bases; junction bases outside the gene matches: 14. The CDR3 has 16 amino acids. Looked up from germline, CDR1 is MNHNY and CDR2 is SVGAGI (reference sequence).

This chain uses TRBV19 with TRBJ1-5; tentatively, D is TRBD1 (5 bases). With 1 base removed from V and 6 bases from J, the gap between germline ends came to 13 bases. The germline gives CDR1 LNHDA, CDR2 SQIVND (reference sequence). This CDR3 comprises 15 residues. The CDR3 DNA is TGTGCCAGTAGTATAGCCGGGTTGCAGGGTCAGCCCCAGCATTTT. The encoded protein is CASSIAGLQGQPQHF.

This rearrangement joins TRBV6-5 to TRBJ1-2; perhaps TRBD1 as D (5 bases). The CDR3 has 13 amino acids. From germline, CDR1 is MNHEY and CDR2 SVGAGI. V lost 2 bases and J lost 7, with 11 bases in between. The CDR3, as DNA: TGTGCCAGCAGTTACCGGGGGGAAAGTGGCTACACCTTC. It codes for CASSYRGESGYTF.

The chain employs TRBV9 and TRBJ2-3; the D gene is possibly TRBD2 (6 bases). Germline CDR1 and CDR2: SGDLS and YYNGEE. V was pared by 0 bases and J by 1 base, with 12 bases between. The CDR3 consists of 16 residues. The CDR3 protein is CASSVAGGAGTDTQYF. CDR3 bases: TGTGCCAGCAGCGTAGCCGGGGGAGCGGGCACAGATACGCAGTATTTT.

V and J are TRBV4-1 and TRBJ2-3, with D maybe TRBD2 (5 bases). Germline V CDR1 and CDR2: MGHRA, YSYEKL. The CDR3 consists of 14 residues. The germline V and J ends were trimmed by 1 base and 5 bases, with 10 bases remaining between them. In nucleotides, the CDR3 is TGCGCCAGCAGCCAAGTTGGAGCGGAAGATACGCAGTATTTT. Its protein is CASSQVGAEDTQYF.

The sample holds a few counts of this clone. The sample contains more than one DNA sequence encoding this CDR3. CDR3 bases: TGTGCCAGCAGACGTCAGGGTTCTGGGGCCAACGTCCTGACTTTC. As protein: CASRRQGSGANVLTF. The V and J genes are TRBV27 and TRBJ2-6; D might be TRBD1 (5 bases). CDR1 and CDR2 from the germline V gene are MNHEY and SMNVEV (reference sequence). This CDR3 is built from 15 residues. Deletions cut 6 bases from V and 1 base from J, with 10 bases between.

V and J are TRBV29-1 and TRBJ1-2, with a weak D call TRBD1 (6 bases). CDR3 length: 14 amino acids. With 6 bases removed from V and 3 bases from J, the gap between germline ends came to 17 bases. Per the germline V gene, CDR1 is SQVTM and CDR2 is ANQGSEA. Written as DNA, the CDR3 is TGCAGCGTCGGTCGGACAGCAGGAGACTATGGCTACACCTTC. Protein: CSVGRTAGDYGYTF.

The chain uses TRBV29-1 and TRBJ1-2; 7 nucleotides agree with TRBD1. The CDR3 is made up of 13 amino acids. V gave up 8 bases and J gave up 0 bases; unmatched junction bases: 6. CDR1 and CDR2 (germline): SQVTM, ANQGSEA. The CDR3 nucleotides read TGCAGCTTTATCGACAGGGCTAACTATGGCTACACCTTC. Its protein is CSFIDRANYGYTF.

This chain uses TRBV5-1 with TRBJ1-2, with 9 bases aligning to TRBD1. The V segment lost 4 bases and the J segment 10 bases; nucleotides outside the gene matches: 5. Germline CDR1 is SGHRS and CDR2 is YFSETQ. This CDR3 region has 12 residues. CDR3 region: CASSDRQGDYTF. The CDR3 DNA is TGCGCCAGCAGCGACCGACAGGGGGACTACACCTTC.

The genes are TRBV7-2 and TRBJ1-4; D unresolved. This CDR3 region has 16 residues. Trimming took off 0 bases at V and 4 bases at J, with 12 bases between the two ends. Germline V gene sequence: CDR1 SGHTA, CDR2 FQGNSA. CDR3 region: CASSLARSSVNEKLFF. The DNA for the CDR3 is TGTGCCAGCAGCTTAGCGAGGTCCAGCGTTAATGAAAAACTGTTTTTT.

CDR3 DNA sequence: TGTGCCATCGGGATTGGGGGCCGGAACACCGGGGAGCTGTTTTTT. It encodes CAIGIGGRNTGELFF. The rearrangement uses TRBV10-3 and TRBJ2-2; TRBD1 is a possible D gene (6 bases). Germline V CDR1 and CDR2: ENHRY, SYGVKD. The V gene lost 8 bases and the J gene lost 1 base, with 14 bases spanning the gap. The CDR3 has 15 amino acids.

This clone was recorded a few times. The V gene is TRBV11-2, the J gene TRBJ1-1, with D unresolved. The germline V and J ends were trimmed by 2 bases and 5 bases, with 24 bases remaining between them. Germline-derived CDR1 and CDR2 are SGHAT and FQNNGV. CDR3 length: 18 residues. The CDR3 spells CASSLSSDNFGFNTEAFF. DNA for the CDR3: TGTGCCAGCAGCTTATCGAGCGATAATTTCGGTTTTAATACTGAAGCTTTCTTT.

The genes are TRBV27 and TRBJ2-7; D is ambiguous. Trimming shortened V by 5 bases and J by 0 bases, and 8 bases separated the two germline ends. Germline V gene data show CDR1 as MNHEY and CDR2 as SMNVEV (reference sequence). The CDR3 consists of 13 residues. DNA for the CDR3: TGTGCCAGCAGTCCGAGGAGCTCCTACGAGCAGTACGTC. This sequence encodes CASSPRSSYEQYV.

The chain joins TRBV6-6 to TRBJ2-1, with 9 bases lining up with TRBD2. This CDR3 spans 15 amino acids. CDR1 and CDR2 from the germline V gene are MNHNY and SVGAGI (reference sequence). J was trimmed by 4 bases and V by 2 bases; bases with no gene match: 3. DNA for the CDR3: TGTGCCAGCAGTTACATTAGCGGGAGTTACAATGAGCAGTTCTTC. Translated: CASSYISGSYNEQFF.

The chain joins TRBV21-1 to TRBJ1-5; TRBD1, the table's D call, lacks a check against the DNA. TRBV21-1 is a pseudogene. This CDR3 spans 16 amino acids. The CDR3 sequence is CASSIRQTPSNQPQHF. In nucleotides, the CDR3 is TGTGCCAGCAGCATTCGACAAACACCTAGCAATCAGCCCCAGCATTTT.

This sequence joins TRBV27 and TRBJ1-2; no firm D call. The CDR3 is 12 amino acids. CDR1 and CDR2 (germline): MNHEY, SMNVEV (reference sequence). V lost 6 bases, J lost 2 bases, and 7 bases lay in between. The CDR3 bases are TGTGCCAGCAGACAGAGCAACTATGGCTACACCTTC. The encoded protein is CASRQSNYGYTF.

The CDR3 nucleotides are TGTGCCAGCAGGAGCGGGAGGGCCCTCTACGAGCAGTACGTC. Its protein is CASRSGRALYEQYV. The chain has TRBV6-1 and TRBJ2-7; 10 positions match TRBD2. J gave up 3 bases and V 6 bases, and 5 bases lay outside the gene matches. This CDR3 region has 14 residues. Germline values: CDR1 MNHNS, CDR2 SASEGT.

Only one count was recorded for this clone. The gene calls are TRBV7-6 and TRBJ2-1, with a tentative D call TRBD1 (6 bases). Trimming cost V 5 bases and J 3 bases, with 14 bases left between them. This CDR3 region has 15 residues. Germline V gene lookup returns CDR1 SGHVS and CDR2 FNYEAQ. Written as DNA, the CDR3 is TGTGCCAGCAGCCCCCGCAGGGGAGACTACAATGAGCAGTTCTTC. Amino acids: CASSPRRGDYNEQFF.

This sequence joins TRBV19 and TRBJ1-3; 8 bases match TRBD1. From germline, CDR1 is LNHDA and CDR2 SQIVND (reference sequence). J gave up 0 bases and V 7 bases, and 8 bases lay outside the gene matches. The CDR3 has 16 amino acids. The CDR3 DNA sequence: TGTGCCAGTACACGGACAGGGCCAAACTCTGGAAACACCATATATTTT. It specifies CASTRTGPNSGNTIYF.

The V call is TRBV4-2, the J call TRBJ2-3; 8 bases fit TRBD2. Germline loops: CDR1 LGHNA, CDR2 YNFKEQ. With 5 bases clipped from V and 3 bases from J, the junction kept 4 bases outside the gene matches. The CDR3 runs 14 residues. The CDR3 nucleotides read TGTGCCAGCAGCAATCGGGGGGGAACAGATACGCAGTATTTT. This codes for CASSNRGGTDTQYF.

The chain recombines TRBV6-6 with TRBJ1-5, with 10 bases fitting TRBD1. CDR1 is MNHNY and CDR2 is SVGAGI in the germline V gene (reference sequence). Unmatched junction bases numbered 6, after V lost 5 bases and J lost 2 bases. The CDR3 totals 16 residues. CDR3 sequence reads: CASSPLGTGGNQPQHF. CDR3 nucleotide sequence: TGTGCCAGCAGTCCTCTCGGGACAGGGGGCAATCAGCCCCAGCATTTT.

This sequence joins TRBV19 and TRBJ1-1; D gene ambiguous. CDR1 and CDR2 from the germline V gene are LNHDA and SQIVND (reference sequence). Between the trimmed V and J ends, which lost 3 bases and 4 bases, there was a span of 12 bases. The CDR3 totals 14 residues. The CDR3 nucleotides read TGTGCCAGTAGTATGTCCGGGAGAGGCACTGAAGCTTTCTTT. Translating it yields CASSMSGRGTEAFF.